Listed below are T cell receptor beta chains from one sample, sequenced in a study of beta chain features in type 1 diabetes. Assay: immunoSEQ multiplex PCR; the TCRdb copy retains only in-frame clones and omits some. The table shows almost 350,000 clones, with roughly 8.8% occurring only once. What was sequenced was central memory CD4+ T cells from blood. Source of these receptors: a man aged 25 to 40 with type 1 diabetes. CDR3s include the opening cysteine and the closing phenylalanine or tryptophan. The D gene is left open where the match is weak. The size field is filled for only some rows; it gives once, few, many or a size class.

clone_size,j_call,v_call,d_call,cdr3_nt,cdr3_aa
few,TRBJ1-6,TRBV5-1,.,TGCGCCAGCAGCTACGCCCGACCGGGAAACAATTCACCCCTCCACTTT,CASSYARPGNNSPLHF
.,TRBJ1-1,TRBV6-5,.,TGTGCCAGCAGTTACTCTGCGGGGAAGGCTGAAGCTTTCTTT,CASSYSAGKAEAFF
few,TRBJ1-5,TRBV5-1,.,TGCGCCAGCAGCGGAGGGGGTGACAATCAGCCCCAGCATTTT,CASSGGGDNQPQHF
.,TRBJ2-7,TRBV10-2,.,TGCGCCAGCAGTGACCAGGGTAGCTACGAGCAGTACTTC,CASSDQGSYEQYF
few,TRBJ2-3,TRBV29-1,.,TGCAGCGGCACGAGGTCCGATACGCAGTATTTT,CSGTRSDTQYF
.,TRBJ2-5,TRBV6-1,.,TGTGCCAGCAGTGAATCCGCCGTGGGGGCGGAGACCCAGTACTTC,CASSESAVGAETQYF
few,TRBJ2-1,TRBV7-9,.,TGTGCCAGCAGTTCCTATGGGGCAATGGAGCAGTTCTTC,CASSSYGAMEQFF
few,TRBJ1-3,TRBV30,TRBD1,TGTGCCTGGAGTAACGGACAGGCTAACACCATATATTTT,CAWSNGQANTIYF
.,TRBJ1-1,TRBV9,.,TGTGCCAGCAGCGTAGGACAGCAGAACACTGAAGCTTTCTTT,CASSVGQQNTEAFF
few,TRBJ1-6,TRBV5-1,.,TGCGCCAGCAGGATCGAAGAGAGCTCCTATAATTCACCCCTCCACTTT,CASRIEESSYNSPLHF
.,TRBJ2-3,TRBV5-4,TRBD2,TGTGCCAGCAGCTTGGATGTTAGCGGGGGGCCTCAGCAGTATTTT,CASSLDVSGGPQQYF
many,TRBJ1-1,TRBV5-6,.,TGTGCCAGCAGCTTGGCGGGGAGAGCTTTCTTT,CASSLAGRAFF
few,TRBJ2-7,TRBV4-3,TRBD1,TGCGCCAGCAGCCAGGACAGGGTCGGCTACGAGCAGTACTTC,CASSQDRVGYEQYF
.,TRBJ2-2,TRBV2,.,TGTGCCAGCAGTGCGGGGAGAGGGAGTCACACCGGGGAGCTGTTTTTT,CASSAGRGSHTGELFF
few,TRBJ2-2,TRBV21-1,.,TGTGCCAGCAGCAGGGAGGACAGGGGGCTGAACACCGGGGAGCTGTTTTTT,CASSREDRGLNTGELFF
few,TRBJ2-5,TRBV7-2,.,TGTGCCAGCAGCTTAGGGATGCAAGAGACCCAGTACTTC,CASSLGMQETQYF
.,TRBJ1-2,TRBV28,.,TGTGCCAGCAGTCTCTCAGGGTCTGGTGATGGCTACACCTTC,CASSLSGSGDGYTF
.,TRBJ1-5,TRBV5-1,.,TGCGCCAGCAGCGTAACGGGAGACCAGCCCCAGCATTTT,CASSVTGDQPQHF
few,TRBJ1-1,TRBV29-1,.,TGCAGCGAGGGCCGGGCTAAGGACGCTGAAGCTTTCTTT,CSEGRAKDAEAFF
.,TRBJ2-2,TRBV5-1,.,TGCGCCAGCAGCCAGGGGTCTACCGGGGAGCTGTTTTTT,CASSQGSTGELFF
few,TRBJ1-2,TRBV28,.,TGTGCCAGTCTCGACAAGGTGTATGGTGGCTACACCTTC,CASLDKVYGGYTF